This entry lists 26 T cell receptor beta chains sequenced from one sample in a study of blood T cell repertoires in COVID-19. Some clones are missing from TCRdb's copy, which holds only in-frame ones; the method was immunoSEQ multiplex PCR. Of roughly 80,000 clones in the sample, 60% to 85% were seen once. Specimen: peripheral blood. The receptors were sampled from a human donor in a cohort sampled during active COVID-19.

This sequence joins TRBV5-4 and TRBJ2-7; TRBD1 is a possible D gene (6 bases). The germline V gene encodes CDR1 SGHNT and CDR2 YYREEE (reference sequence). The CDR3 has 13 residues. The ends were cut back, 4 bases at V and 6 bases at J, with 14 bases in the middle. The CDR3 sequence is CASSHVGAVEQYF. CDR3 bases: TGTGCCAGCAGCCACGTGGGGGCGGTCGAGCAGTACTTC.

The J gene is TRBJ2-6, the V gene TRBV30; 7 positions match TRBD2. V lost 0 bases to trimming and J lost 4 bases; unmatched junction nucleotides: 3. The CDR3 totals 15 residues. Per the germline V gene, CDR1 is GTSNPN and CDR2 is SVGIG (reference sequence). The CDR3 here is CAWSVGGTGANVLTF. The CDR3 DNA follows: TGTGCCTGGAGTGTGGGAGGGACCGGGGCCAACGTCCTGACTTTC.

This clone was seen just once. DNA for the CDR3: TGTGCCAGTTCCCCCGACAGGTGGTCACCCCTCCACTTT. Protein: CASSPDRWSPLHF. The V call is TRBV19, the J call TRBJ1-6; weak D call: TRBD1 (6 bases). The V gene's germline CDR1 is LNHDA and CDR2 SQIVND (reference sequence). The V and J ends lost 8 bases and 10 bases respectively, with 15 bases between them. The length of the CDR3 is 13 residues.

The chain employs TRBV5-4 and TRBJ1-1; 9 bases match TRBD1. Trimming at V came to 4 bases and at J to 2 bases, leaving 9 bases not matched to a gene. Per the germline V gene, CDR1 is SGHNT and CDR2 is YYREEE (reference sequence). The CDR3 is made up of 16 amino acids. As DNA, the CDR3 is TGTGCCAGCAGCCAACCAGGGACAGGGATAAACACTGAAGCTTTCTTT. Translated, it gives CASSQPGTGINTEAFF.

The chain recombines TRBV19 with TRBJ1-5, with TRBD1 as a possible D gene (6 bases). Trimming removed 10 bases from V and 6 bases from J, with 13 bases in between. This CDR3 is built from 12 residues. From germline, CDR1 is LNHDA and CDR2 SQIVND (reference sequence). CDR3 in amino acids: CATSLGAQPQHF. For the CDR3, the DNA is TGTGCCACCTCGCTGGGGGCTCAGCCCCAGCATTTT. Full variable domain (remainder filled in from reference TRBV19 and TRBJ1-5): DGGITQSPKYLFRKEGQNVTLSCEQNLNHDAMYWYRQDPGQGLRLIYYSQIVNDFQKGDIAEGYSVSREKKESFPLTVTSAQKNPTAFYLCATSLGAQPQHFGDGTRLSIL.

The chain uses TRBV6-6 and TRBJ2-7; 9 nucleotides line up with TRBD2. This CDR3 is 15 amino acids long. V lost 0 bases, J lost 3 bases, and 3 bases stayed unmatched. Looked up from germline, CDR1 is MNHNY and CDR2 is SVGAGI (reference sequence). CDR3 DNA sequence: TGTGCCAGCAGTTACTCGGGTAGCGGGGGCTACGAGCAGTACTTC. Encoded protein: CASSYSGSGGYEQYF.

The rearrangement uses TRBV7-9 and TRBJ2-7; 8 nucleotides line up with TRBD1. The CDR3 consists of 15 residues. The V and J ends lost 3 bases and 4 bases, in that order; junction bases with no gene match: 8. The germline V gene encodes CDR1 SEHNR and CDR2 FQNEAQ (reference sequence). The CDR3 sequence is CASSLDRVPLYEQYF. CDR3 sequence (DNA): TGTGCCAGCAGCTTGGACAGGGTACCCTTATACGAGCAGTACTTC.

The chain employs TRBV7-3 and TRBJ2-2; 11 bases fit TRBD2. The CDR3 is 19 amino acids. V trimming: 0 bases; J trimming: 1 base; junction bases outside the gene matches: 7. Germline values: CDR1 SGHTA, CDR2 FQGTGA. The CDR3 DNA reads as TGTGCCAGCAGCTTAACTGGGTCTACTAGCGGGGGGAACACCGGGGAGCTGTTTTTT. Amino acid sequence: CASSLTGSTSGGNTGELFF. The full variable domain, in which reference TRBV7-3 and TRBJ2-2 provide the parts outside the CDR3, is GAGVSQTPSNKVTEKGKYVELRCDPISGHTALYWYRQSLGQGPEFLIYFQGTGAADDSGLPNDRFFAVRPEGSVSTLKIQRTERGDSAVYLCASSLTGSTSGGNTGELFFGEGSRLTVL.

The chain employs TRBV7-9 and TRBJ1-1, with D uncertain. The CDR3 runs to 12 residues. Germline V gene lookup returns CDR1 SEHNR and CDR2 FQNEAQ (reference sequence). Trimming removed 7 bases from V and 7 bases from J, with 13 bases in between. In DNA form, the CDR3 reads TGTGCCAGCACCTCGGGATTGATTGAAGCTTTCTTT. Amino acids: CASTSGLIEAFF.

J is TRBJ2-4 and V is TRBV7-2, with D possibly being TRBD2 (6 bases). In germline, CDR1 is SGHTA, CDR2 FQGNSA. The CDR3 runs to 15 residues. Trimming shortened V by 5 bases and J by 6 bases, and 17 bases separated the two germline ends. The CDR3 region has the DNA TGTGCCAGCAGCCCTTCGCGGGGATTCTCAAACATTCAGTACTTC. As protein: CASSPSRGFSNIQYF.

The chain employs TRBV5-1 and TRBJ1-4; TRBD1 is a possible D gene (6 bases). The CDR3 covers 14 residues. Trimming cost V 3 bases and J 5 bases, with 11 bases left between them. Germline CDR1 and CDR2: SGHRS and YFSETQ. The CDR3 sequence is CASSSGHLNEKLFF. The CDR3, as DNA: TGCGCCAGCAGCTCGGGACACCTAAATGAAAAACTGTTTTTT.

CDR3 nucleotides: TGCAGCGTTGAAATGTCTAGCGGGGACCAAGAGACCCAGTACTTC. It is translated as CSVEMSSGDQETQYF. The chain recombines TRBV29-1 with TRBJ2-5; 9 positions match TRBD2. The CDR3 totals 15 residues. From germline, CDR1 is SQVTM and CDR2 ANQGSEA. J gave up 0 bases and V 2 bases, and 4 bases lay outside the gene matches.

The J gene is TRBJ1-5, the V gene TRBV10-3, with D tentatively TRBD1 (6 bases). V was clipped by 6 bases and J by 4 bases, with 10 bases between them. The V gene's germline CDR1 is ENHRY and CDR2 SYGVKD. The CDR3 length is 13 residues. The CDR3 nucleotides read TGTGCCATCAGGGGGGCAGGGAATCAGCCCCAGCATTTT. Its protein is CAIRGAGNQPQHF.

This chain joins TRBV19 and TRBJ2-5, with 7 bases matching TRBD2. With V trimmed by 4 bases and J by 2 bases, 7 bases remained unmatched. The CDR3 consists of 15 residues. Germline CDR1 and CDR2: LNHDA and SQIVND (reference sequence). The CDR3 is CASSSGRLIQETQYF. CDR3 sequence (DNA): TGTGCCAGTAGTAGCGGGAGATTAATTCAAGAGACCCAGTACTTC.

This clone appeared a few times. This rearrangement joins TRBV2 to TRBJ1-1; perhaps TRBD1 as D (5 bases). CDR3 length: 14 amino acids. Deletions cut 5 bases from V and 0 bases from J, with 10 bases between. Germline-derived CDR1 and CDR2 are SNHLY and FYNNEI. CDR3 bases: TGTGCCAGCAGTAAAGACAGTCTGAACACTGAAGCTTTCTTT. It codes for CASSKDSLNTEAFF.

This chain links TRBV19 with TRBJ2-7; 10 bases are a match to TRBD1. Germline trimming cut 8 bases from V and 3 bases from J; bases unmatched to any gene: 7. The CDR3 length is 14 residues. Germline V gene data show CDR1 as LNHDA and CDR2 as SQIVND (reference sequence). The CDR3: CASSPGQGLYEQYF. CDR3 coding DNA: TGTGCCAGTTCCCCGGGACAGGGGCTCTACGAGCAGTACTTC.

V usage is TRBV25-1 and J usage is TRBJ1-5; unclear D gene. Trimming cost V 7 bases and J 0 bases, with 16 bases left between them. Per the germline V gene, CDR1 is MGHDK and CDR2 is SYGVNS. The CDR3 length is 16 residues. CDR3 in amino acids: CASKRSGALSNQPQHF. The CDR3 DNA reads as TGTGCCAGCAAGCGGTCGGGTGCCCTTAGCAATCAGCCCCAGCATTTT.

V is TRBV27 and J is TRBJ1-1; D not resolved. V gave up 7 bases and J gave up 5 bases, with 17 bases separating them. The germline V gene has CDR1 MNHEY and CDR2 SMNVEV (reference sequence). This CDR3 is built from 14 residues. The CDR3 nucleotides are TGTGCCAGCACTCCGAAACCACGAGGGACTGAAGCTTTCTTT. This encodes CASTPKPRGTEAFF.

The rearrangement joins TRBV6-1 to TRBJ1-2; no clear D. From germline, CDR1 is MNHNS and CDR2 SASEGT. V lost 3 bases and J lost 8, with 10 bases in between. The CDR3 extends over 12 amino acids. The CDR3 sequence is CASSDASRGYTF. Here the CDR3 DNA reads TGTGCCAGCAGTGACGCCTCGCGAGGCTACACCTTC.

The chain links TRBV7-9 to TRBJ2-2; D is ambiguous. There are 11 residues in the CDR3. The V and J ends lost 5 bases and 7 bases respectively, with 5 bases between them. The germline CDR1 and CDR2 sequences are SEHNR and FQNEAQ (reference sequence). In nucleotides, the CDR3 is TGTGCCAGCAGCGACTTCGGGGAGCTGTTTTTT. This encodes CASSDFGELFF.

The chain has TRBV6-1 and TRBJ2-1; D call uncertain. V gave up 4 bases and J gave up 2 bases, with 15 bases separating them. Germline V gene sequence: CDR1 MNHNS, CDR2 SASEGT. This CDR3 has 16 residues. The CDR3 reads CASSVTPAAAYNEQFF. DNA of the CDR3: TGTGCCAGCAGTGTAACCCCCGCGGCGGCCTACAATGAGCAGTTCTTC.

The chain recombines TRBV15 with TRBJ1-2; maybe TRBD1 (6 bases). This CDR3 has 16 amino acids. Germline CDR1 is LNHNV and CDR2 is YYDKDF (reference sequence). Trimming cost V 1 base and J 6 bases, with 18 bases left between them. Here the CDR3 DNA reads TGTGCCACCAGCAGAGTGGGGACACCTTATACCCATGGCTACACCTTC. Translated: CATSRVGTPYTHGYTF.

The chain combines TRBV10-3 with TRBJ1-1; D remains ambiguous. Trimming removed 6 bases at V and 0 bases at J, with 8 bases between. The CDR3 sequence is 13 residues long. Germline loops: CDR1 ENHRY, CDR2 SYGVKD. The CDR3 DNA is TGTGCCATCAGGAAAACAGTGAACACTGAAGCTTTCTTT. As protein: CAIRKTVNTEAFF.

This clone was recorded once. This chain uses TRBV9 with TRBJ1-1; 8 bases are shared with TRBD1. This CDR3 is built from 16 residues. V lost 3 bases, J lost 5 bases, and 12 bases stayed unmatched. The germline V gene encodes CDR1 SGDLS and CDR2 YYNGEE. CDR3 DNA: TGTGCCAGCAGCGGCGCGACAGGGGAGCGAAGGACTGAAGCTTTCTTT. Residues: CASSGATGERRTEAFF.

The rearrangement uses TRBV29-1 and TRBJ2-7; tentatively, D is TRBD1 (6 bases). The V and J ends lost 6 bases and 2 bases respectively, with 11 bases between them. Germline loops: CDR1 SQVTM, CDR2 ANQGSEA. The CDR3 sequence is 12 residues long. The CDR3 DNA sequence: TGCAGCGTGGGGACACCCCCCTACGAGCAGTACTTC. The encoded protein is CSVGTPPYEQYF.

The CDR3 region is CASSQGGVRGEQFF. CDR3 in DNA: TGCGCCAGCAGCCAAGGCGGGGTGCGAGGCGAGCAGTTCTTC. The chain is built from TRBV4-3 and TRBJ2-1; D possibly corresponds to TRBD2 (6 bases). V was shortened by 1 base and J by 10 bases, with 14 bases between the two germline ends. The CDR3 loop spans 14 amino acids. Germline V gives CDR1 LGHNA, CDR2 YSLEER.